The 22 T cell receptor beta chains listed next were all sequenced from one sample in a study of graft-versus-host responses after intestinal transplantation. TCRdb's table, derived via immunoSEQ multiplex PCR, lists solely in-frame clones and lacks some. The sample lists approximately 89,000 clones, 80% to 95% seen once, with about 16% in the top ten. The input for sequencing was PBMCs, taken roughly 450 days after intestinal transplant. The receptors were gathered from a human patient who received an intestinal transplant, so some T cells may come from the graft donor.

This sequence joins TRBV9 and TRBJ2-1; D unresolved. V was pared by 0 bases and J by 6 bases, with 4 bases between. CDR3 length equals 12 residues. Germline V gene data show CDR1 as SGDLS and CDR2 as YYNGEE. CDR3 loop: CASSVGANEQFF. The DNA of the CDR3 is TGTGCCAGCAGCGTAGGGGCCAATGAGCAGTTCTTC.

The chain uses TRBV4-1 and TRBJ1-4; maybe TRBD1 (6 bases). The CDR3 loop spans 14 amino acids. Between the trimmed V and J ends, which lost 4 bases and 8 bases, there was a span of 14 bases. The V gene's germline CDR1 is MGHRA and CDR2 YSYEKL. The CDR3 region is CASSLRAQGEKLFF. CDR3 bases: TGCGCCAGCAGCCTCCGGGCCCAGGGGGAAAAACTGTTTTTT.

The rearrangement uses TRBV18 and TRBJ1-4; D gene unclear. The CDR3 runs to 13 residues. Trimming pared 2 bases from V and 8 bases from J, leaving 9 bases between. Germline V gene data show CDR1 as KGHSH and CDR2 as LQKENI. For the CDR3, the DNA is TGTGCCAGCTCACCAGACGCGGGGGAAAAACTGTTTTTT. It is translated as CASSPDAGEKLFF.

The V and J genes are TRBV5-1 and TRBJ1-1; D ambiguous. This CDR3 is built from 15 residues. Trimming shortened V by 4 bases and J by 4 bases, and 17 bases separated the two germline ends. Germline CDR1 reads SGHRS; CDR2 reads YFSETQ. CDR3 DNA: TGCGCCAGCAGCCGTTTGTTCGGTGAAAGCACTGAAGCTTTCTTT. Translated, it gives CASSRLFGESTEAFF.

V is TRBV13 and J is TRBJ1-4; no clear D gene. The CDR3 totals 14 residues. Germline loops: CDR1 PRHDT, CDR2 FYEKMQ (reference sequence). V gave up 0 bases and J gave up 4 bases, with 6 bases separating them. The CDR3 loop is CASSLGFVNEKLFF. The CDR3 region has the DNA TGTGCCAGCAGCTTAGGGTTTGTTAATGAAAAACTGTTTTTT.

This clone was counted a few times. The chain combines TRBV11-1 with TRBJ2-7, with 9 bases that match TRBD1. Germline loops: CDR1 SGHAT, CDR2 FQDESV (reference sequence). The CDR3 totals 14 residues. V was pared by 2 bases and J by 5 bases, with 4 bases of the junction left unmatched. The CDR3 reads CASSLRGQGNEQYF. The CDR3 nucleotides are TGTGCCAGCAGCTTAAGGGGACAGGGCAACGAGCAGTACTTC.

The rearrangement joins TRBV6-5 to TRBJ2-6, with D unresolved. V shed 8 bases and J shed 4 bases, with 9 bases lying between them. CDR3 length: 13 amino acids. Per germline, CDR1 MNHEY and CDR2 SVGAGI. The CDR3 nucleotides are TGTGCCAGCGTCGTCCCCGGGGCCAACGTCCTGACTTTC. This gives the protein CASVVPGANVLTF.

The chain employs TRBV12-5 and TRBJ2-3, with unresolved D. Germline CDR1 and CDR2: LGHNT and FRNRAP. Between the trimmed V and J ends, which lost 7 bases and 2 bases, there was a span of 19 bases. This CDR3 is 16 amino acids long. The DNA for the CDR3 is TGTGCTAGTGTCCCCCGGTCCTTTGTAGACACAGATACGCAGTATTTT. It translates to CASVPRSFVDTDTQYF.

The rearrangement uses TRBV11-1 and TRBJ1-1; 11 bases line up with TRBD1. CDR3 size: 15 residues. Germline CDR1 is SGHAT and CDR2 is FQDESV (reference sequence). With V trimmed by 5 bases and J by 6 bases, 8 bases remained unmatched. The CDR3 loop reads CASSGQGAGYAEAFF. In DNA, the CDR3 is TGTGCCAGCAGCGGACAGGGGGCTGGTTACGCTGAAGCTTTCTTT.

The rearrangement joins TRBV5-1 to TRBJ1-3; D might be TRBD1 (6 bases). This CDR3 contains 15 residues. With 0 bases removed from V and 3 bases from J, the gap between germline ends came to 10 bases. CDR1 is SGHRS, CDR2 YFSETQ, per germline. The CDR3 reads CASSLEGVFGNTIYF. Here the CDR3 DNA reads TGCGCCAGCAGCTTGGAGGGGGTTTTTGGAAACACCATATATTTT.

This clone was counted once. The V gene is TRBV5-1, the J gene TRBJ2-1; 9 bases map to TRBD2. The CDR3 is made up of 15 amino acids. Germline V CDR1 and CDR2: SGHRS, YFSETQ. V lost 4 bases to trimming and J lost 8 bases; unmatched junction nucleotides: 10. The CDR3 DNA reads as TGCGCCAGCAGCCCGGGACTAGCTGGTCTCGATGAGCAGTTCTTC. Translating gives CASSPGLAGLDEQFF.

In this sample, this clone turned up once. V and J are TRBV6-6 and TRBJ1-1; maybe TRBD1 (5 bases). Trimming shortened V by 11 bases and J by 6 bases, and 19 bases separated the two germline ends. This CDR3 comprises 13 residues. Germline assignment: CDR1 MNHNY and CDR2 SVGAGI (reference sequence). The DNA of the CDR3 is TGTGCCGCAACGGTAGGGCCGGGGGCTGAAGCTTTCTTT. Translation gives CAATVGPGAEAFF.

The chain is built from TRBV12-5 and TRBJ1-4; D not certain. This CDR3 spans 13 amino acids. The V and J ends lost 1 base and 8 bases respectively, with 8 bases between them. CDR1 LGHNT and CDR2 FRNRAP come from the germline V gene. CDR3 DNA sequence: TGTGCTAGTGGTTTGGGCGGAACGGAAAAACTGTTTTTT. This sequence encodes CASGLGGTEKLFF.

This clone was observed a handful of times. The chain has TRBV4-1 and TRBJ1-1; D remains unclear. The V gene's germline CDR1 is MGHRA and CDR2 YSYEKL. The V end was cut by 1 base, the J end by 3 bases, with 9 bases between. The CDR3 totals 14 residues. The CDR3 nucleotides are TGCGCCAGCAGCCAAGTCCGGTGGGACACTGAAGCTTTCTTT. The encoded protein is CASSQVRWDTEAFF.

The chain carries TRBV6-1 and TRBJ1-2; 7 nucleotides match TRBD1. The CDR3 loop spans 13 amino acids. CDR1 MNHNS and CDR2 SASEGT come from the germline V gene. V lost 6 bases to trimming and J lost 12 bases; unmatched junction nucleotides: 13. CDR3 protein: CASRHRGRGLHTF. The CDR3 DNA reads TGTGCCAGCAGGCACAGGGGAAGGGGGCTACACACCTTC.

The chain employs TRBV6-5 and TRBJ2-7, with 7 bases aligning to TRBD2. Trimming cost V 8 bases and J 2 bases; bases outside gene matches: 9. This CDR3 is 14 amino acids long. The germline V gene encodes CDR1 MNHEY and CDR2 SVGAGI. For the CDR3, the DNA is TGTGCCAGCGGATCGTGGGAGGGACCCTACGAGCAGTACTTC. This encodes CASGSWEGPYEQYF.

This clone was observed a single time. Different DNA sequences within this sample yield the same CDR3. The V and J genes are TRBV6-5 and TRBJ1-3; D is undetermined. V was pared by 7 bases and J by 4 bases, with 5 bases between. CDR1 is MNHEY and CDR2 is SVGAGI in the germline V gene. The CDR3 has 11 amino acids. The CDR3: CASIRGNTIYF. DNA for the CDR3: TGTGCCAGCATAAGGGGAAACACCATATATTTT.

The DNA for the CDR3 is TGTGCCAGCAGCGTAGGTCAGGGGAGGCACACCGGGGAGCTGTTTTTT. Its protein product is CASSVGQGRHTGELFF. The gene calls are TRBV9 and TRBJ2-2; D possibly matches TRBD1 or TRBD2 (6 bases each). The V and J ends lost 0 bases and 3 bases respectively, with 12 bases between them. Germline V gene sequence: CDR1 SGDLS, CDR2 YYNGEE. The CDR3 totals 16 residues. Complete variable domain (other parts from reference TRBV9 and TRBJ2-2): DSGVTQTPKHLITATGQRVTLRCSPRSGDLSVYWYQQSLDQGLQFLIQYYNGEERAKGNILERFSAQQFPDLHSELNLSSLELGDSALYFCASSVGQGRHTGELFFGEGSRLTVL.

The chain couples TRBV25-1 to TRBJ2-1; possibly TRBD1 or TRBD2 for D (6 bases each). The ends were cut back, 4 bases at V and 0 bases at J, with 13 bases in the middle. There are 16 residues in the CDR3. Germline-derived CDR1 and CDR2 are MGHDK and SYGVNS. CDR3 sequence: CASSGGGGPSYNEQFF. The DNA of the CDR3 is TGTGCCAGCAGTGGGGGTGGGGGGCCCTCCTACAATGAGCAGTTCTTC.

V gene TRBV4-2 combines with J gene TRBJ1-3; the D is unclear. V was cut by 0 bases and J by 2 bases, with 20 bases left in between. The V gene's germline CDR1 is LGHNA and CDR2 YNFKEQ. This CDR3 comprises 19 residues. The CDR3: CASSQDHNLGLPTGNTIYF. In nucleotides, the CDR3 is TGTGCCAGCAGCCAAGATCATAACCTCGGGCTCCCAACTGGAAACACCATATATTTT.

The chain couples TRBV6-5 to TRBJ2-3; D is uncertain. There are 15 residues in the CDR3. Deletions cut 5 bases from V and 1 base from J, with 13 bases between. The germline gives CDR1 MNHEY, CDR2 SVGAGI. The CDR3 protein is CASSPPGRGTDTQYF. The CDR3 DNA reads TGTGCCAGCAGTCCCCCGGGTAGGGGCACAGATACGCAGTATTTT.

The chain uses TRBV7-9 and TRBJ2-1; D remains ambiguous. Trimming cost V 3 bases and J 15 bases, with 15 bases left between them. Germline V gene lookup returns CDR1 SEHNR and CDR2 FQNEAQ (reference sequence). This CDR3 has 12 amino acids. Written as DNA, the CDR3 is TGTGCCAGCAGCTTGGTTCATCCCCTGGGGTTCTTC. This sequence encodes CASSLVHPLGFF. Variable domain in full (rest from reference TRBV7-9 and TRBJ2-1): DTGVSQNPRHKITKRGQNVTFRCDPISEHNRLYWYRQTLGQGPEFLTYFQNEAQLEKSRLLSDRFSAERPKGSFSTLEIQRTEQGDSAMYLCASSLVHPLGFFGPGTRLTVL.